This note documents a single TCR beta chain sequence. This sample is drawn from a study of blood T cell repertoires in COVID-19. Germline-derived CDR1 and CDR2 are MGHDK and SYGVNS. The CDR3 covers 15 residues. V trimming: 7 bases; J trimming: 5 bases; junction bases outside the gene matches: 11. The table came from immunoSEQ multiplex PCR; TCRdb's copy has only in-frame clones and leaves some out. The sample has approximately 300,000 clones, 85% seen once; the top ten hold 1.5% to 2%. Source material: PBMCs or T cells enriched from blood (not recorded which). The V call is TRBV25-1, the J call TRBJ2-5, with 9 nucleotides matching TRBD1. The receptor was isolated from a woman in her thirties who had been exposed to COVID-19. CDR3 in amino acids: CASTNRQGVGETQYF. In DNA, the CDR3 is TGTGCCAGCACAAACCGACAGGGGGTAGGGGAGACCCAGTACTTC.